One sample yielded the 5 T cell receptor beta chains listed below, sequenced in a study of blood T cells in healthy people across ages. Together with a sample-barcoded 5' primer, a J-beta primer mix was included in a second PCR lasting about 7 to 12 cycles. One entry per CDR3 protein, called by TCRdb with MiXCR from the 5' RACE reads. The sample has 1.2 million to 1.5 million distinct CDR3 sequences, 42% seen once; the top ten hold 7.9%. Specimen: blood. These receptors came from a woman aged 18-35 years in good health.

The chain links TRBV10-3 to TRBJ1-5, with D perhaps TRBD1 (5 bases). The V end lost 9 bases, the J end lost 4 bases, and 25 bases lay between the germline ends. Germline V gene lookup returns CDR1 ENHRY and CDR2 SYGVKD. The CDR3 is 17 amino acids. CDR3 sequence reads: CAIKTGTGESQNQPQHF. For the CDR3, the DNA is TGTGCCATTAAAACGGGGACCGGGGAGAGTCAAAATCAGCCCCAGCATTTT.

The rearrangement joins TRBV7-2 to TRBJ2-4; the D is unclear. The CDR3 is made up of 13 amino acids. The germline CDR1 and CDR2 sequences are SGHTA and FQGNSA. V was shortened by 5 bases and J by 8 bases, with 13 bases between the two germline ends. CDR3 DNA sequence: TGTGCCAGCAGCCCTTGGTCAGACGACATTCAGTACTTC. This sequence encodes CASSPWSDDIQYF.

This sequence joins TRBV6-6 and TRBJ2-7; D remains ambiguous. V was pared by 4 bases and J by 3 bases, with 19 bases between. From germline, CDR1 is MNHNY and CDR2 SVGAGI (reference sequence). The CDR3 is 16 amino acids. For the CDR3, the DNA is TGTGCCAGCAGTTTCCTTGGACGTAGCCCCTACTACGAGCAGTACTTC. Its protein is CASSFLGRSPYYEQYF.

The chain uses TRBV15 and TRBJ2-1; 9 bases fit TRBD2. This CDR3 is built from 18 residues. Germline V gene lookup returns CDR1 LNHNV and CDR2 YYDKDF (reference sequence). Losses at the gene ends were 0 bases for V and 4 bases for J; bases not matched to a gene: 10. The CDR3 coding sequence is TGTGCCACCAGCAGAGATAGGGGGCTAGCGGGGAAATACAATGAGCAGTTCTTC. Its translation: CATSRDRGLAGKYNEQFF.

J is TRBJ2-1 and V is TRBV14, with 9 bases lining up with TRBD2. The J call may be faulty, since TRBJ2-7 better matches the DNA end. Per germline, CDR1 SGHDN and CDR2 FVKESK. The CDR3 has 17 residues. This chain's CDR3 is CASSQDDLAGLYNEQYF. CDR3 nucleotides: TGTGCCAGCAGCCAGGACGATCTAGCGGGGTTGTACAATGAGCAGTACTTC.